The table lists the clone carrying this T cell receptor (beta chain) with many counts. Its antigen is undetermined. The data stem from a study of T-cell memory formation after mild COVID-19. The study's findings and limits: Clones which contracted sat mainly in CM and EM if CD4+, and in EMRA if CD8+.

The CDR3 contains 16 residues. CDR1 SGHAT and CDR2 FQNNGV come from the germline V gene. Trimming cost V 5 bases and J 5 bases; bases outside gene matches: 6. TCR alpha and TCR beta cDNA libraries with sample barcodes and UMIs came from 5'RACE using constant-segment primers. MiXCR was run by TCRdb on the 5' RACE reads, yielding one entry per CDR3 protein. In the table there are some 200,000 distinct CDR3 sequences, about 9.2% of which are singletons. The source of this sequence is a man between 18 and 29 years old who had mild COVID-19 (a few samples of this study predate the infection). Cell type and time point are not known. Sequences were obtained from PBMCs or a T cell subset sorted from them (not recorded which). This sequence joins TRBV11-2 and TRBJ2-3; 14 positions agree with TRBD2. The CDR3 loop is CASSRLAGGTGDTQYF. The CDR3 bases are TGTGCCAGCAGCCGACTAGCGGGGGGGACGGGAGATACGCAGTATTTT. Looking up the rest from reference TRBV11-2 and TRBJ2-3 gives the full variable domain: EAGVAQSPRYKIIEKRQSVAFWCNPISGHATLYWYQQILGQGPKLLIQFQNNGVVDDSQLPKDRFSAERLKGVDSTLKIQPAKLEDSAVYLCASSRLAGGTGDTQYFGPGTRLTVL.